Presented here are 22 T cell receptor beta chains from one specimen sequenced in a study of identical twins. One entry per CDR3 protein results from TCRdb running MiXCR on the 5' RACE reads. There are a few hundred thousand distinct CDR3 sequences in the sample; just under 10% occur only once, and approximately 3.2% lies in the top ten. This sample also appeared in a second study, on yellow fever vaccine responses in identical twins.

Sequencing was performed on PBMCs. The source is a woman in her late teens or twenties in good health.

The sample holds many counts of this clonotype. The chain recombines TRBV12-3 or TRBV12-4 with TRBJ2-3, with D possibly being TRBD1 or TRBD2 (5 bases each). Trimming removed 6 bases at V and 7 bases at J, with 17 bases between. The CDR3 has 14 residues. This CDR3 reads CASRGTAVLYTQYF. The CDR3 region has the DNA TGTGCCAGCAGGGGGACGGCGGTACTGTATACGCAGTATTTT.

The CDR3, as DNA: TGTGCCAGCAGCCGAACCGGGACTAGCGGCCAAGAGACCCAGTACTTC. Translation: CASSRTGTSGQETQYF. The chain joins TRBV3-1 to TRBJ2-5; 11 bases agree with TRBD2. Germline CDR1 and CDR2: LGHDT and YNNKEL (reference sequence). CDR3 length: 16 residues. V was pared by 4 bases and J by 1 base, with 5 bases of the junction left unmatched.

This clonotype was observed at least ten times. This CDR3 reads CASSPNGAEQYF. The CDR3 DNA reads TGTGCCAGCAGCCCCAACGGGGCCGAGCAGTACTTC. The chain employs TRBV12-3 or TRBV12-4 and TRBJ2-7; possibly TRBD1 or TRBD2 for D (5 bases each). There are 12 residues in the CDR3. The V end was cut by 6 bases, the J end by 6 bases, with 12 bases between.

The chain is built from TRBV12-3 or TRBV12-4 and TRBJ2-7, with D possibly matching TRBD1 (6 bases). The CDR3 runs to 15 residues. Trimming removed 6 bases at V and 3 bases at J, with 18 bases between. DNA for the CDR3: TGTGCCAGCAGCCCCAGACAGACAGGCTTCTACGAGCAGTACTTC. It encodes CASSPRQTGFYEQYF.

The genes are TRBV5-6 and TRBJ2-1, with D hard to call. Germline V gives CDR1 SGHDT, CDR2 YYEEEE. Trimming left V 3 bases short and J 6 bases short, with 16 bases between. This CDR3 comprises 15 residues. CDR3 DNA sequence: TGTGCCAGCAGCTCAACCGGACCACGTTCCAATGAGCAGTTCTTC. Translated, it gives CASSSTGPRSNEQFF.

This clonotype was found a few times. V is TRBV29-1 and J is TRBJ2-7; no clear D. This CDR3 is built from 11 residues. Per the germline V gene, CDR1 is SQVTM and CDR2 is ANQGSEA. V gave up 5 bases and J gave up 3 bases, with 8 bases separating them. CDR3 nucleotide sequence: TGCAGCGTTTTGGATGTCTACGAGCAGTACTTC. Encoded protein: CSVLDVYEQYF.

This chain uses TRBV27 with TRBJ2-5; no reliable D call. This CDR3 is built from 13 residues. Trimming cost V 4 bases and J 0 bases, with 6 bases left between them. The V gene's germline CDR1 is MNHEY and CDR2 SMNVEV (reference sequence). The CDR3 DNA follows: TGTGCCAGCAGTTATGACAACCAAGAGACCCAGTACTTC. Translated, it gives CASSYDNQETQYF.

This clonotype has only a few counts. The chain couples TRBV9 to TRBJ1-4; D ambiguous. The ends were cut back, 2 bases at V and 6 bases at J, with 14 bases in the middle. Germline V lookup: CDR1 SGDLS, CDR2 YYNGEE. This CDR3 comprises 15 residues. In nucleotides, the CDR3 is TGTGCCAGCAGCGTGTGGACGGCTTCCGATGAAAAACTGTTTTTT. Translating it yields CASSVWTASDEKLFF.

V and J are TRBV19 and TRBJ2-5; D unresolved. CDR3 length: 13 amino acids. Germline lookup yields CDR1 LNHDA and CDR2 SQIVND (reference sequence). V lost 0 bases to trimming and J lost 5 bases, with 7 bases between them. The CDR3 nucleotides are TGTGCCAGTAGTATAGATCGGGTTGAGACCCAGTACTTC. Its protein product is CASSIDRVETQYF.

The CDR3 sequence: CSAHNWAGELFF. CDR3 DNA: TGCAGTGCGCATAACTGGGCCGGGGAGCTGTTTTTT. The J gene is TRBJ2-2, the V gene TRBV20-1; no firm D call. Germline V gene sequence: CDR1 DFQATT, CDR2 SNEGSKA (reference sequence). This CDR3 has 12 residues. The germline V and J ends were trimmed by 6 bases and 6 bases, with 11 bases remaining between them.

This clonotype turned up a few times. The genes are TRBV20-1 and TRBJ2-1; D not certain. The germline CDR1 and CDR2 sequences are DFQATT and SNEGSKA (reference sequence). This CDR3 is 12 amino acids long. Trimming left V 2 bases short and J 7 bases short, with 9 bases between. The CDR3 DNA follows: TGCAGTGCTAGAATCGGTCTTAATGAGCAGTTCTTC. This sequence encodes CSARIGLNEQFF.

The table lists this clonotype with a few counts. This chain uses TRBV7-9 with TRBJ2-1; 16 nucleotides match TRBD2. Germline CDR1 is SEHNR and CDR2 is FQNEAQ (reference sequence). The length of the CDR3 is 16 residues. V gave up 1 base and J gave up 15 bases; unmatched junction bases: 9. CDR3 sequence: CASSLGGTSGRAIWFF. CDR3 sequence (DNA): TGTGCCAGCAGCTTAGGGGGGACTAGCGGGAGGGCCATCTGGTTCTTC.

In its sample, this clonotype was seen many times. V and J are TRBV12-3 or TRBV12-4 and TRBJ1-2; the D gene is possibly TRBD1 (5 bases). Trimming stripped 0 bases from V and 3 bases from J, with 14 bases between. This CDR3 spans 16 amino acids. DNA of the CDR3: TGTGCCAGCAGTTTAGCCGGGGCAGGGTCGGACTATGGCTACACCTTC. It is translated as CASSLAGAGSDYGYTF.

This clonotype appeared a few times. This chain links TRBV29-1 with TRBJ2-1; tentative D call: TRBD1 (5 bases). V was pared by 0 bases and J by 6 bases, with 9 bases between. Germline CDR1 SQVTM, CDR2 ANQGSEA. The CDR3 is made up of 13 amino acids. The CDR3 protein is CSVEEGEGNEQFF. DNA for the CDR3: TGCAGCGTTGAAGAAGGGGAAGGCAATGAGCAGTTCTTC.

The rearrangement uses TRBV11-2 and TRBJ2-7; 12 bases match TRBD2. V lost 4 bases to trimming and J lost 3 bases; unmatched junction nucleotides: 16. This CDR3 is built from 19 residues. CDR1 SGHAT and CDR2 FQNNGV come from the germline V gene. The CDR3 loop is CASSSPSGTSGRQFYEQYF. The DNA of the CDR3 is TGTGCCAGCAGCTCCCCGTCCGGGACTAGCGGGCGTCAGTTCTACGAGCAGTACTTC.

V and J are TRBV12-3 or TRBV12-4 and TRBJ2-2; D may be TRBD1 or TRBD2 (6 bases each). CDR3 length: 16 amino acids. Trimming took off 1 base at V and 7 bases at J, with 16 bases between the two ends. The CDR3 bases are TGTGCCAGCAGTTTAGAGGGGGGTATGGGGGTCGGGGAGCTGTTTTTT. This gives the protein CASSLEGGMGVGELFF.

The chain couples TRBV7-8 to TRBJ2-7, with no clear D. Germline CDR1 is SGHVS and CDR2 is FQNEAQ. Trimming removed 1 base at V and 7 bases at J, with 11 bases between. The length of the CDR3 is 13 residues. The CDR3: CASSLDVLGEQYF. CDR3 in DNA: TGTGCCAGCAGCTTAGATGTATTGGGTGAGCAGTACTTC.

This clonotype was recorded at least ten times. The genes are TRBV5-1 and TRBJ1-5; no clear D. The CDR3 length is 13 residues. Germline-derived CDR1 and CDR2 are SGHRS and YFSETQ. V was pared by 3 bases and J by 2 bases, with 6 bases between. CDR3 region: CASSSSGNQPQHF. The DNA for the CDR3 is TGCGCCAGCAGCTCCTCGGGCAATCAGCCCCAGCATTTT.

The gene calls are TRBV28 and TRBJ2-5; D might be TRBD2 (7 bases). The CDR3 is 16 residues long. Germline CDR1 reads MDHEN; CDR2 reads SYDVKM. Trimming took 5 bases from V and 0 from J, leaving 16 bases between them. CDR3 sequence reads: CASSGGGQGYQETQYF. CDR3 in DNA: TGTGCCAGCAGTGGGGGGGGCCAAGGGTACCAAGAGACCCAGTACTTC.

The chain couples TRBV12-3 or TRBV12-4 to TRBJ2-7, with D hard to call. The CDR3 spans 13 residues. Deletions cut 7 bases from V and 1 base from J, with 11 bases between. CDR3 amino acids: CASTRFPSYEQYF. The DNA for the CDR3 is TGTGCCAGCACCCGATTTCCGTCCTACGAGCAGTACTTC.

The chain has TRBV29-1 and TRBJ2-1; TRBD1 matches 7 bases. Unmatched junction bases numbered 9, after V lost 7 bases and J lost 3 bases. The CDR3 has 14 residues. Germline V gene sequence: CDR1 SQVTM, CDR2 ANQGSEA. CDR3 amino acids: CSAEGTALYNEQFF. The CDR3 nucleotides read TGCAGCGCCGAAGGGACAGCACTCTACAATGAGCAGTTCTTC.

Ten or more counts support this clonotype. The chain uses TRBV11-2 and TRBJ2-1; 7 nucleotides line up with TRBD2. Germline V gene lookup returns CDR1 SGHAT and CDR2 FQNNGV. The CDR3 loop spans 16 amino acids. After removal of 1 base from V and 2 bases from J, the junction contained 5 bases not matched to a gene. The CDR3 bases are TGTGCCAGCAGCTTAGTGGGGGGGTTTACCTACAATGAGCAGTTCTTC. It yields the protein CASSLVGGFTYNEQFF.